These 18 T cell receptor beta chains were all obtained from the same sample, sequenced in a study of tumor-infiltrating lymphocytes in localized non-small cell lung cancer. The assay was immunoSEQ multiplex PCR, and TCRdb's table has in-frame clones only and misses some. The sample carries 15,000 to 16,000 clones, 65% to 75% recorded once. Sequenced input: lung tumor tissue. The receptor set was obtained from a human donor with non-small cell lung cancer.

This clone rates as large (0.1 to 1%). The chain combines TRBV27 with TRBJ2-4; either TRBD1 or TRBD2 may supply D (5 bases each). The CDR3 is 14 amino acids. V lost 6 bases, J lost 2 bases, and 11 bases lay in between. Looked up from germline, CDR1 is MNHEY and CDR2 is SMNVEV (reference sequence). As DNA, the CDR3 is TGTGCCAGCAGCCCCGGGACGACCAAAAACATTCAGTACTTC. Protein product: CASSPGTTKNIQYF.

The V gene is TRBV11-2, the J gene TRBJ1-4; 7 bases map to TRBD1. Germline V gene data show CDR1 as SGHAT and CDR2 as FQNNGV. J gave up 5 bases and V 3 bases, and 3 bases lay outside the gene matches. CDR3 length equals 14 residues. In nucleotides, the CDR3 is TGTGCCAGCAGCTTCGGAGGGGGCAATGAAAAACTGTTTTTT. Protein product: CASSFGGGNEKLFF.

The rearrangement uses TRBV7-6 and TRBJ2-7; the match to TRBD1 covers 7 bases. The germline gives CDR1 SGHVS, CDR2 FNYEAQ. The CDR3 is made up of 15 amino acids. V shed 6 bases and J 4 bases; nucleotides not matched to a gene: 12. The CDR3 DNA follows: TGTGCCAGCAGTCGCCAACAGGGGCTTTCGTACGAGCAGTACTTC. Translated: CASSRQQGLSYEQYF.

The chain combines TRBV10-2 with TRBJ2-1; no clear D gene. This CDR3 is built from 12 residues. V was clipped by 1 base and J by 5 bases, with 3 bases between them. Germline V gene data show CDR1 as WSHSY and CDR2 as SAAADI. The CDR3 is CASSEFNNEQFF. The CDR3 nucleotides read TGCGCCAGCAGTGAGTTTAACAATGAGCAGTTCTTC.

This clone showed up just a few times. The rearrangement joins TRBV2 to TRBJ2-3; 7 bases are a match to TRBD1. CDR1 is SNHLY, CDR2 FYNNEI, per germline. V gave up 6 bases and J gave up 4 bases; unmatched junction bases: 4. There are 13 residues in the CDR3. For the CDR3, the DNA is TGTGCCAGCAGAAACACAGGGGCAGATACGCAGTATTTT. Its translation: CASRNTGADTQYF.

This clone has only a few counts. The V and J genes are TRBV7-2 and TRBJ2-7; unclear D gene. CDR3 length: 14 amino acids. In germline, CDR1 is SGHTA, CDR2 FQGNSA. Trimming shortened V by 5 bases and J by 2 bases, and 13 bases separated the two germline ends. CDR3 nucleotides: TGTGCCAGCAGCCCCCGGGCCGAGACCTACGAGCAGTACTTC. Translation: CASSPRAETYEQYF.

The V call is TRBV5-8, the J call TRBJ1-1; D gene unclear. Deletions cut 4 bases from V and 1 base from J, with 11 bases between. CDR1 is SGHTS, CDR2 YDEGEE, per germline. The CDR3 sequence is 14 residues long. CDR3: CASSLSSGNTEAFF. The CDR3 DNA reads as TGTGCCAGCAGCCTCAGTAGCGGGAACACTGAAGCTTTCTTT.

The CDR3 loop reads CASSFGGQGAYEQYF. The CDR3 DNA is TGTGCCAGCAGCTTCGGAGGGCAGGGGGCCTACGAGCAGTACTTC. The chain is built from TRBV5-5 and TRBJ2-7; tentative D call: TRBD1 (7 bases). V dropped 2 bases and J dropped 2 bases, with 14 bases sitting between them. Germline-derived CDR1 and CDR2 are SGHKS and YYEKEE (reference sequence). The CDR3 covers 15 residues.

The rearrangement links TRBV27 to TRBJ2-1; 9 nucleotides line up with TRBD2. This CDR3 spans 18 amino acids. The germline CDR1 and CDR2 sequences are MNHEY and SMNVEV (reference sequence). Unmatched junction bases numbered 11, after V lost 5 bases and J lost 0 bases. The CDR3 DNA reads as TGTGCCAGCAGTCGGGAGGGGCGGGAGGGCCGCTCCTACAATGAGCAGTTCTTC. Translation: CASSREGREGRSYNEQFF.

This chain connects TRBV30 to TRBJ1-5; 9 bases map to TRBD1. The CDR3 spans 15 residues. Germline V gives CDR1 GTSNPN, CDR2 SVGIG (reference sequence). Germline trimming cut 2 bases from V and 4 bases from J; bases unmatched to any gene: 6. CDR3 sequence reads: CAWSRRDRANQPQHF. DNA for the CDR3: TGTGCCTGGAGTAGGAGGGACAGGGCTAATCAGCCCCAGCATTTT.

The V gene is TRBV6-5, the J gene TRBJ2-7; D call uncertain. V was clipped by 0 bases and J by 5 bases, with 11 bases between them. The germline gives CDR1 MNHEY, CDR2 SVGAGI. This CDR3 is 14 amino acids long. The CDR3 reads CASSYSRAPDEQYF. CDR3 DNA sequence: TGTGCCAGCAGTTACTCTAGGGCCCCGGACGAGCAGTACTTC.

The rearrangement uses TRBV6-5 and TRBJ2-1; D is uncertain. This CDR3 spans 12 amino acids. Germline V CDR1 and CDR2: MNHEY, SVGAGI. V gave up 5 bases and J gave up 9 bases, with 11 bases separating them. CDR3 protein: CASSTTSGEQFF. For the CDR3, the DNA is TGTGCCAGCAGTACAACTTCTGGTGAGCAGTTCTTC.

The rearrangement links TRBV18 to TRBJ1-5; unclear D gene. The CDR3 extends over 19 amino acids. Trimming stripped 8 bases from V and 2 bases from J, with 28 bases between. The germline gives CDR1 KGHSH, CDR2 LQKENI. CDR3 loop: CASTDRPDEVFPGNQPQHF. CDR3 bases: TGTGCCAGCACCGATAGACCAGACGAAGTCTTTCCGGGCAATCAGCCCCAGCATTTT. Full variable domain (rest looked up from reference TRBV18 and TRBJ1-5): NAGVMQNPRHLVRRRGQEARLRCSPMKGHSHVYWYRQLPEEGLKFMVYLQKENIIDESGMPKERFSAEFPKEGPSILRIQQVVRGDSAAYFCASTDRPDEVFPGNQPQHFGDGTRLSIL.

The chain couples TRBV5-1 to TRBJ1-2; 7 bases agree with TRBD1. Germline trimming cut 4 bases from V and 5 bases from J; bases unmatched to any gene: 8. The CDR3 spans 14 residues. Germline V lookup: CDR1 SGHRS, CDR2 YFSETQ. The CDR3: CASSGGTADYGYTF. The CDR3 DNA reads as TGCGCCAGCAGCGGCGGGACAGCCGATTATGGCTACACCTTC.

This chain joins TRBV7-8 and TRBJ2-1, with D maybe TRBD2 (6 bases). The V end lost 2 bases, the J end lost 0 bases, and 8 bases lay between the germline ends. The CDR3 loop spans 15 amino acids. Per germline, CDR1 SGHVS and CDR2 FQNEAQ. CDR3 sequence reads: CASSLTGGSYNEQFF. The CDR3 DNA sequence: TGTGCCAGCAGCTTAACCGGGGGCTCCTACAATGAGCAGTTCTTC.

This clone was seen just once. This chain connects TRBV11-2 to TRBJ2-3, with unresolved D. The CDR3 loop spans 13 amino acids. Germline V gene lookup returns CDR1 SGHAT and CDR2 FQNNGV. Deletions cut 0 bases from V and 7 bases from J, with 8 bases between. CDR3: CASSLDLVNTQYF. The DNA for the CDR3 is TGTGCCAGCAGCTTAGATCTAGTTAATACGCAGTATTTT. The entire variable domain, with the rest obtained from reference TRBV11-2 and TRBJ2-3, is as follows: EAGVAQSPRYKIIEKRQSVAFWCNPISGHATLYWYQQILGQGPKLLIQFQNNGVVDDSQLPKDRFSAERLKGVDSTLKIQPAKLEDSAVYLCASSLDLVNTQYFGPGTRLTVL.

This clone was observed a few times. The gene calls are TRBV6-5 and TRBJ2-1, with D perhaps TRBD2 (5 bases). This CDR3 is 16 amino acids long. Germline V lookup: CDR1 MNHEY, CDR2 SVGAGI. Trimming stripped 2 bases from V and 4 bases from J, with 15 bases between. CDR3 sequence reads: CASSYAGEGPYNEQFF. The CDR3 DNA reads TGTGCCAGCAGTTACGCCGGTGAGGGTCCGTACAATGAGCAGTTCTTC.

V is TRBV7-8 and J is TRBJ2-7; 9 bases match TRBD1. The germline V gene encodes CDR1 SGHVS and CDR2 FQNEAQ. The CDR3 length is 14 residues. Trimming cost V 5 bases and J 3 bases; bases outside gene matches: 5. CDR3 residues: CASSVRQGGYEQYF. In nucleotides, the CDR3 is TGTGCCAGCAGCGTGCGACAGGGGGGCTACGAGCAGTACTTC.